This passage covers 17 T cell receptor beta chains from one sample sequenced in a study of blood T cell repertoires in COVID-19. Measured with immunoSEQ multiplex PCR; TCRdb has only the in-frame clones, and not every one. The sample holds more than 200,000 clones, 85% to 95% seen once. The sample was PBMCs or T cells enriched from blood (not recorded which). Receptor source: a woman aged 18-30 years who had recovered from COVID-19.

Details on this clone: The same CDR3 can be traced to other DNA sequences in this sample. The V and J genes are TRBV15 and TRBJ1-1; D unresolved. This CDR3 is 14 amino acids long. Trimming left V 0 bases short and J 1 base short, with 6 bases between. Germline V gene sequence: CDR1 LNHNV, CDR2 YYDKDF (reference sequence). CDR3 in amino acids: CATSRDRGNTEAFF. CDR3 DNA sequence: TGTGCCACCAGCAGAGATCGGGGGAACACTGAAGCTTTCTTT.

V and J are TRBV25-1 and TRBJ1-1, with 7 bases matching TRBD1. The CDR3 is 15 amino acids. The J segment lost 4 bases and the V segment lost 5 bases, leaving 10 bases of the junction unmatched. Looked up from germline, CDR1 is MGHDK and CDR2 is SYGVNS. The CDR3 DNA is TGTGCCAGCAGTCCTGACAGGGCCCGGGGCACTGAAGCTTTCTTT. It codes for CASSPDRARGTEAFF.

The chain couples TRBV3-1 (or the pseudogene TRBV3-2) to TRBJ2-6, with 7 positions matching TRBD1. V dropped 11 bases and J dropped 0; count of bases not matched to a gene: 10. The CDR3 covers 16 residues. Germline V CDR1 and CDR2: LGHDT, YNNKEL (reference sequence). The DNA for the CDR3 is TGTGCCTCCTCCGGGACAGCCCACTCTGGGGCCAACGTCCTGACTTTC. Residues: CASSGTAHSGANVLTF.

J is TRBJ2-1 and V is TRBV5-4; D may be TRBD1 (6 bases). This CDR3 comprises 15 residues. Germline V gives CDR1 SGHNT, CDR2 YYREEE (reference sequence). Trimming shortened V by 6 bases and J by 6 bases, and 19 bases separated the two germline ends. CDR3 in amino acids: CASTLRDKISNEQFF. The DNA for the CDR3 is TGTGCCAGCACCCTCCGGGACAAGATTTCCAATGAGCAGTTCTTC.

The rearrangement links TRBV2 to TRBJ2-7; D unresolved. The V end was cut by 5 bases, the J end by 1 base, with 12 bases between. Germline CDR1 reads SNHLY; CDR2 reads FYNNEI. The CDR3 loop spans 14 amino acids. CDR3 amino acids: CASSWSEVSYEQYF. The CDR3 DNA follows: TGTGCCAGCAGTTGGTCTGAGGTTTCCTACGAGCAGTACTTC. Supplemented by reference TRBV2 and TRBJ2-7, the full variable domain reads EPEVTQTPSHQVTQMGQEVILRCVPISNHLYFYWYRQILGQKVEFLVSFYNNEISEKSEIFDDQFSVERPDGSNFTLKIRSTKLEDSAMYFCASSWSEVSYEQYFGPGTRLTVT.

The chain recombines TRBV28 with TRBJ1-5; possibly TRBD1 for D (5 bases). Germline V lookup: CDR1 MDHEN, CDR2 SYDVKM. The ends were cut back, 9 bases at V and 3 bases at J, with 15 bases in the middle. The CDR3 is 14 residues long. In nucleotides, the CDR3 is TGTGCCAGTATACCTCAGGGATTCAATCAGCCCCAGCATTTT. Amino acid sequence: CASIPQGFNQPQHF.

The J gene is TRBJ2-7, the V gene TRBV6-5, with D tentatively TRBD1 (6 bases). Trimming cost V 3 bases and J 2 bases, with 14 bases left between them. Germline CDR1 and CDR2: MNHEY and SVGAGI. The CDR3 has 15 residues. CDR3 DNA sequence: TGTGCCAGCAGTTATTCGGACAGACCTACCTACGAGCAGTACTTC. Protein product: CASSYSDRPTYEQYF.

The chain is built from TRBV19 and TRBJ1-4; D is undetermined. Germline-derived CDR1 and CDR2 are LNHDA and SQIVND (reference sequence). V was trimmed by 3 bases and J by 0 bases, leaving 8 bases between them. The CDR3 is 15 amino acids. CDR3 nucleotide sequence: TGTGCCAGTAGTATGTCCATTGCAACTAATGAAAAACTGTTTTTT. Translating gives CASSMSIATNEKLFF. The full variable domain, in which reference TRBV19 and TRBJ1-4 provide the parts outside the CDR3, is DGGITQSPKYLFRKEGQNVTLSCEQNLNHDAMYWYRQDPGQGLRLIYYSQIVNDFQKGDIAEGYSVSREKKESFPLTVTSAQKNPTAFYLCASSMSIATNEKLFFGSGTQLSVL.

This clone was observed a single time. The chain is built from TRBV5-4 and TRBJ2-2; 7 bases match TRBD2. Germline CDR1 reads SGHNT; CDR2 reads YYREEE (reference sequence). This CDR3 is 16 amino acids long. Germline trimming cut 4 bases from V and 1 base from J; bases unmatched to any gene: 7. The CDR3 sequence is CASSLNWGGNTGELFF. Here the CDR3 DNA reads TGTGCCAGCAGCCTTAACTGGGGGGGGAACACCGGGGAGCTGTTTTTT.

V is TRBV7-6 and J is TRBJ2-1; D call uncertain. Germline V CDR1 and CDR2: SGHVS, FNYEAQ. V was clipped by 5 bases and J by 0 bases, with 11 bases between them. The CDR3 runs to 15 residues. CDR3 bases: TGTGCCAGCAGCCCGTCCCTAGGCTCCTACAATGAGCAGTTCTTC. Its translation is CASSPSLGSYNEQFF.

V usage is TRBV9 and J usage is TRBJ1-2; 8 bases fit TRBD1. With V trimmed by 4 bases and J by 7 bases, 9 bases remained unmatched. Germline CDR1 SGDLS, CDR2 YYNGEE. The CDR3 is 14 amino acids. As DNA, the CDR3 is TGTGCCAGCAGCCCCGGGACAGGTCGGGTTGGCTACACCTTC. Its protein product is CASSPGTGRVGYTF.

This clone was observed once. The V gene is TRBV28, the J gene TRBJ2-7, with a weak D call TRBD1 (5 bases). The V gene lost 7 bases and the J gene lost 2 bases, with 9 bases spanning the gap. This CDR3 region has 12 residues. The germline V gene has CDR1 MDHEN and CDR2 SYDVKM. The CDR3 nucleotides read TGTGCCAGCAAAGGGGCCGCCTACGAGCAGTACTTC. It encodes CASKGAAYEQYF.

This chain connects TRBV9 to TRBJ1-1, with 7 bases identical to TRBD1. V shed 4 bases, J shed 3 bases, and the junction held 9 bases outside the gene matches. CDR3 length: 15 amino acids. Germline CDR1 SGDLS, CDR2 YYNGEE. This CDR3 is CASSPRQGRYTEAFF. The CDR3 DNA reads as TGTGCCAGCAGCCCACGACAGGGAAGGTACACTGAAGCTTTCTTT.

CDR3 sequence: CASSFPVRNRANYGYTF. The CDR3 bases are TGTGCCAGCAGTTTCCCTGTCCGGAACAGAGCTAACTATGGCTACACCTTC. This chain uses TRBV28 with TRBJ1-2, with D unresolved. This CDR3 contains 17 residues. With 3 bases removed from V and 0 bases from J, the gap between germline ends came to 17 bases. Germline-derived CDR1 and CDR2 are MDHEN and SYDVKM.

The chain joins TRBV19 to TRBJ1-3, with D perhaps TRBD1 (5 bases). The germline V and J ends were trimmed by 7 bases and 0 bases, with 13 bases remaining between them. The CDR3 loop spans 15 amino acids. Germline CDR1 reads LNHDA; CDR2 reads SQIVND (reference sequence). The DNA of the CDR3 is TGTGCCAGTACCCTATCCAGGGACTCTGGAAACACCATATATTTT. This sequence encodes CASTLSRDSGNTIYF.

The chain is built from TRBV2 and TRBJ1-5, with 8 bases identical to TRBD1. CDR1 and CDR2 (germline): SNHLY, FYNNEI. The junction had 3 bases not matched to a gene; V was cut back by 1 base and J by 7 bases. CDR3 length: 14 residues. The CDR3 DNA reads as TGTGCCAGCAGTGAAGGGACAGGGCTGCAGCCCCAGCATTTT. Residues: CASSEGTGLQPQHF. The full variable domain, completed using reference TRBV2 and TRBJ1-5, is EPEVTQTPSHQVTQMGQEVILRCVPISNHLYFYWYRQILGQKVEFLVSFYNNEISEKSEIFDDQFSVERPDGSNFTLKIRSTKLEDSAMYFCASSEGTGLQPQHFGDGTRLSIL.

The V and J genes are TRBV3-1 (or the pseudogene TRBV3-2) and TRBJ1-2; D is perhaps TRBD1 (5 bases). The V end lost 1 base, the J end lost 4 bases, and 22 bases lay between the germline ends. This CDR3 comprises 18 residues. Germline V lookup: CDR1 LGHDT, CDR2 YNNKEL (reference sequence). Written as DNA, the CDR3 is TGTGCCAGCAGCCAAGGGTCTTTCAGGGTCCGAGGTGGCTATGGCTACACCTTC. This gives the protein CASSQGSFRVRGGYGYTF.